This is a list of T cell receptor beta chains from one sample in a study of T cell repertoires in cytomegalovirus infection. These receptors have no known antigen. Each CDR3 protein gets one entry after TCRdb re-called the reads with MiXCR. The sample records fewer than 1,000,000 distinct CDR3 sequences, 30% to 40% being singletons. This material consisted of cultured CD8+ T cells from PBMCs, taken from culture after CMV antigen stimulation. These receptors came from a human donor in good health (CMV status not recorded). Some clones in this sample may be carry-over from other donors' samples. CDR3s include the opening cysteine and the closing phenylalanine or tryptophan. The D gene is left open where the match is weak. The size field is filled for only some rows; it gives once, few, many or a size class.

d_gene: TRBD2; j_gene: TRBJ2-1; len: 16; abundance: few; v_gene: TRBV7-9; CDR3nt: TGTGCCAGCAGCCGCGGACTAGCGGGGCTCTACAATGAGCAGTTCTTC; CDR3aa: CASSRGLAGLYNEQFF
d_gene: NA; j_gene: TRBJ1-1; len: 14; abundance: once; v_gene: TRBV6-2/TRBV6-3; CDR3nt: TGTGCCAGCAGTCATCAGGGAGTAGGCACTGAAGCTTTCTTT; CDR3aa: CASSHQGVGTEAFF
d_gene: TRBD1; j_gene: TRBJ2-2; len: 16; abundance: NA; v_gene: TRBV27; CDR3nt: TGTGCCAGCAGTTTATTAAGGGGGCAGCGCACCGGGGAGCTGTTTTTT; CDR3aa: CASSLLRGQRTGELFF
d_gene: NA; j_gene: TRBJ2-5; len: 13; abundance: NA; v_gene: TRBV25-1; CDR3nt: TGTGCCAGCATTGGGGAACAGCAAGAGACCCAGTACTTC; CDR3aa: CASIGEQQETQYF
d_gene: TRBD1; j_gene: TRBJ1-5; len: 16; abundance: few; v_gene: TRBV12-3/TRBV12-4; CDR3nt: TGTGCCAGCAGCCCCGGACAGGGGATATTTGGTCAGCCCCAGCATTTT; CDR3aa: CASSPGQGIFGQPQHF
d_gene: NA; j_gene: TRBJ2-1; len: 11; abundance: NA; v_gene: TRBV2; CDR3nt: TGTGCCAGTCAAGGGGTCCATGAGCAGTTCTTC; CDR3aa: CASQGVHEQFF
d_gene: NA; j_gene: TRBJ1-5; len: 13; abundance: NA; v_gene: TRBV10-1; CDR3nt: TGCGCCAGCGGGGGGACAAGGGATCAGCCCCAGCATTTT; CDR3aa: CASGGTRDQPQHF
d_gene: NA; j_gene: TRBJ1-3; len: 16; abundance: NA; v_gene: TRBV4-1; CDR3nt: TGCGCCAGCAGCCAAGCCCCGCAGGGCCCTGGAAACACCATATATTTT; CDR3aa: CASSQAPQGPGNTIYF
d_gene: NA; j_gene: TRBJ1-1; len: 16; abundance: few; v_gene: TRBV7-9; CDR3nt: TGTGCCAGCAGCTCAAACGTAGTAGGGGCGGGTACTGAAGCTTTCTTT; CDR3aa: CASSSNVVGAGTEAFF
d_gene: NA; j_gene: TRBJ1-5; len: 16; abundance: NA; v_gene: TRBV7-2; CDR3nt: TGTGCCAGCAGCCCGAGTCCCCGGGACCTCAATCAGCCCCAGCATTTT; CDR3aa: CASSPSPRDLNQPQHF
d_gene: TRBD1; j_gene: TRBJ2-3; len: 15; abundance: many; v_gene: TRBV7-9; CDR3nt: TGTGCCAGTCCGCCGGGGACAGGTAGCACAGATACGCAGTATTTT; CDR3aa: CASPPGTGSTDTQYF
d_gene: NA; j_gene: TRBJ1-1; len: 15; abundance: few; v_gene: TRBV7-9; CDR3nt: TGTGCCAGCAGCTTGATCAGGGGCCGGGACACTGAAGCTTTCTTT; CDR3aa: CASSLIRGRDTEAFF
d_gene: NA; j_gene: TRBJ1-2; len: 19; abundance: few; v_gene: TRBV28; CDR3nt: TGTGCCAGCAGATCCGCTTCATACGGGCCCGGAAATCGTAACTATGGCTACACCTTC; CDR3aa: CASRSASYGPGNRNYGYTF
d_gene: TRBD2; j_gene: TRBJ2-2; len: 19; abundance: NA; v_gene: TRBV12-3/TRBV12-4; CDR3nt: TGTGCCAGCAGGATGGGGCTAGCGGGGGAAATGGGGTACACCGGGGAGCTGTTTTTT; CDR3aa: CASRMGLAGEMGYTGELFF
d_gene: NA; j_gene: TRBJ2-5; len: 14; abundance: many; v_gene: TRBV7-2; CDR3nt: TGTGCCAGCAGCTCGGGGGCGGTACAAGAGACCCAGTACTTC; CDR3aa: CASSSGAVQETQYF
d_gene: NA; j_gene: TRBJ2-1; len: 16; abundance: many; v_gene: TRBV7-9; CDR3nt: TGTGCCAGCAGCTCGCTTCAGGGGAGGTCCTACAATGAGCAGTTCTTC; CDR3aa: CASSSLQGRSYNEQFF
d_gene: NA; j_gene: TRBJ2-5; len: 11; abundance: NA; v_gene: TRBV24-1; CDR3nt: TGTGCCACCAGTGATGACTTTAACCAGTACTTC; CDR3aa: CATSDDFNQYF